This T cell receptor beta chain derives from a study of cytomegalovirus exposure and HLA in healthy donors. Primers for the PCR totalled 60 Vbeta and 13 Jbeta. Produced via immunoSEQ multiplex PCR; TCRdb's table is partial and in-frame only. The sample comprises roughly 100,000 clones, more than 60% of which are singletons, and about a tenth rests with the top ten. Trimming removed 7 bases from V and 0 bases from J, with 7 bases in between. Germline-derived CDR1 and CDR2 are MNHNY and SVGAGI (reference sequence). CDR3 size: 14 residues. The TCR was taken from a man between 18 and 35 years old in good health and CMV-seropositive. The material sequenced was PBMCs. The rearrangement joins TRBV6-6 to TRBJ1-6, with D tentatively TRBD1 (5 bases). This chain's CDR3 is CASMGRSYNSPLHF. CDR3 nucleotide sequence: TGTGCCAGCATGGGGCGCTCCTATAATTCACCCCTCCACTTT.